This TCR beta chain emerged from a study of PD-1 blockade in classical Hodgkin lymphoma. Study-level information: Administration of nivolumab to patients was at 3 mg/kg intravenously every 2 weeks.

Relapse was seen in all patients after autologous stem cell transplantation, and brentuximab vedotin exposure was variable. Germline V gene lookup returns CDR1 MNHNS and CDR2 SASEGT. The CDR3 runs to 14 residues. Trimming took 5 bases from V and 0 from J; bases not matched to a gene: 1. The protocol was immunoSEQ multiplex PCR, while the TCRdb copy is restricted to in-frame clones and leaves out a portion. The sample holds about 22,000 clones, around three quarters seen once. The V and J genes are TRBV6-1 and TRBJ1-3, with 7 positions matching TRBD1. This receptor was identified in a human donor with classical Hodgkin lymphoma. The sequences come from peripheral blood mononuclear cells (PBMCs), collected before the second cycle of nivolumab. The CDR3 region is CASSRDSSGNTIYF. CDR3 coding DNA: TGTGCCAGCAGTAGGGACAGCTCTGGAAACACCATATATTTT.